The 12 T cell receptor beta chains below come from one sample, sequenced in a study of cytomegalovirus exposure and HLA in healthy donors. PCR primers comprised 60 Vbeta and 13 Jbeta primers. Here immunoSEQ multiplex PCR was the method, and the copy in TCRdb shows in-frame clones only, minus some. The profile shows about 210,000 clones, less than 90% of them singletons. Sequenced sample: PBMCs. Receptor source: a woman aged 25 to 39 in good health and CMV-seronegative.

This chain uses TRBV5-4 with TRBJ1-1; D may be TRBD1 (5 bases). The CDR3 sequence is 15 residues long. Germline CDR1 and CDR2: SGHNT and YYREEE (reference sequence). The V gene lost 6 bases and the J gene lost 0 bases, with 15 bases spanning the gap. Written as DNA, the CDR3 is TGTGCCAGCACCATCGGTGGGGCCATGAACACTGAAGCTTTCTTT. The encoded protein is CASTIGGAMNTEAFF.

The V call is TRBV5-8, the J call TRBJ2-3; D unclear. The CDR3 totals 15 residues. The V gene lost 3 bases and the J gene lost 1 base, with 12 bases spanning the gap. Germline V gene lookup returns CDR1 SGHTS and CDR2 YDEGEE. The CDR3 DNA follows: TGTGCCAGCAGCTCGAGGTCCCCTCGCACAGATACGCAGTATTTT. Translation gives CASSSRSPRTDTQYF.

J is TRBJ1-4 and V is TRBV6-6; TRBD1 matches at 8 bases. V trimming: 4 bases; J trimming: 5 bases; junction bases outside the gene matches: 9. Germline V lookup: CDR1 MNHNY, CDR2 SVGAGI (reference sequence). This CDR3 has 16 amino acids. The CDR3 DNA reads TGTGCCAGCAGTTCACCCGACAGGGGTCAAAATGAAAAACTGTTTTTT. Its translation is CASSSPDRGQNEKLFF.

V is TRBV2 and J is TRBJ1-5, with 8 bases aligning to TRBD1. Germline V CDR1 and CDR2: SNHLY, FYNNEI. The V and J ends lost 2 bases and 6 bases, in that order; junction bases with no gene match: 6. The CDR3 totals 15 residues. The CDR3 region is CASSERQGARQPQHF. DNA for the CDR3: TGTGCCAGCAGTGAAAGGCAGGGGGCACGTCAGCCCCAGCATTTT.

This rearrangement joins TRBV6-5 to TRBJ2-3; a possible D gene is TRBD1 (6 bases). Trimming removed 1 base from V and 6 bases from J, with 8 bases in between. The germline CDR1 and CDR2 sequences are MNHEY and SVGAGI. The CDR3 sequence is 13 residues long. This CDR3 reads CASSYLTGDTQYF. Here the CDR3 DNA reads TGTGCCAGCAGTTACTTAACAGGGGATACGCAGTATTTT.

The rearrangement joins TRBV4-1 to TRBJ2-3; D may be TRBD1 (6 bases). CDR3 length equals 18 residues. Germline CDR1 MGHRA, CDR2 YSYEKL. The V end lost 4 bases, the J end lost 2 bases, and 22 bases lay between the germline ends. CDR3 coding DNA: TGCGCCAGCAGCCCCCTCCCCGTAGGGGGTGGGGACACAGATACGCAGTATTTT. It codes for CASSPLPVGGGDTDTQYF.

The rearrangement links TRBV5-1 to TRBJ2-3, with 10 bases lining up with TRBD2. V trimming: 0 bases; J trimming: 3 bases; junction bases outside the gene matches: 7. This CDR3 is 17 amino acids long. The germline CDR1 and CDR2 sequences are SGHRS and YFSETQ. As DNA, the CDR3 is TGCGCCAGCAGCTTGGCGGTGGGTAGCGGGAGGACAGATACGCAGTATTTT. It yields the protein CASSLAVGSGRTDTQYF.

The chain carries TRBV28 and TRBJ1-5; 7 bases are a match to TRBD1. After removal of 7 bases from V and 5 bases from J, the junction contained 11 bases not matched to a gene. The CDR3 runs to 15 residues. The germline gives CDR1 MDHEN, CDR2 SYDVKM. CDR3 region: CASTLRRGLDQPQHF. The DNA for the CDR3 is TGTGCCAGCACCCTGCGGAGGGGGCTCGATCAGCCCCAGCATTTT. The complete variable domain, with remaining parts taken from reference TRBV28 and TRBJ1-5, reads DVKVTQSSRYLVKRTGEKVFLECVQDMDHENMFWYRQDPGLGLRLIYFSYDVKMKEKGDIPEGYSVSREKKERFSLILESASTNQTSMYLCASTLRRGLDQPQHFGDGTRLSIL.

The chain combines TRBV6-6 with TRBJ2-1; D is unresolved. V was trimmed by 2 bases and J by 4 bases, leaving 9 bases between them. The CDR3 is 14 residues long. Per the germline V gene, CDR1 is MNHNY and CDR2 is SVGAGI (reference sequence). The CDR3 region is CASSYGQIYNEQFF. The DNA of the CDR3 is TGTGCCAGCAGTTACGGGCAGATATACAATGAGCAGTTCTTC.

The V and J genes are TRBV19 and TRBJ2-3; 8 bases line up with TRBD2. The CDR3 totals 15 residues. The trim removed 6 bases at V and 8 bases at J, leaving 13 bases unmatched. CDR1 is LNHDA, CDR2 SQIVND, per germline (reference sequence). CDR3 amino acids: CASSPGTRSVGTQYF. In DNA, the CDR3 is TGTGCCAGTAGCCCCGGGACTAGGAGTGTTGGTACGCAGTATTTT.

CDR3 nucleotides: TGTGCCAGCAGGATGATTTCGGGCACCGGGGAGCTGTTTTTT. It encodes CASRMISGTGELFF. The V and J genes are TRBV2 and TRBJ2-2; no clear D. The CDR3 consists of 14 residues. The ends were cut back, 6 bases at V and 4 bases at J, with 12 bases in the middle. Per germline, CDR1 SNHLY and CDR2 FYNNEI.

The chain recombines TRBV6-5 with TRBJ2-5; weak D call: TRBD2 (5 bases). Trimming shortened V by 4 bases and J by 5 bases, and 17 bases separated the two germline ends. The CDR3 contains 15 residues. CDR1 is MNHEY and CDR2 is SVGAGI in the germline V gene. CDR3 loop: CASSSRRGIGETQYF. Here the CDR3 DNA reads TGTGCCAGCAGTTCCCGACGGGGAATCGGGGAGACCCAGTACTTC.